One T cell receptor (beta chain) is described in this entry. What this receptor recognizes is not known. The input lacks base qualities; no much larger clone sits a single base away. The CDR3 regions of human TCRbeta chains were analyzed by immunosequencing. In the source study's methods: Repertoire TCRs were checked for matches against a reference library of SARS-CoV-2-specific TCRs that had been generated using the MIRA antigen-specificity platform. Breadth was defined as the fraction of unique TCRs that were SARS-CoV-2-associated, and depth was defined as the fraction of total T cells that were SARS-CoV-2-associated. Using the MIRA data, each spike-specific TCR was mapped to the spike region that the TCR reacts to and placed in a CD4 or CD8 class. Log10-transformed breadth and depth values were compared by one-way ANOVA with Sidak's multiple comparisons tests. In TCRdb, the immuneACCESS table is reduced to in-frame sequences with V and J assigned. These tables do not hold every clone; where another copy was compared, an unresolved V gene accounts for under half, and the others remain unexplained. V and J calls and clone size are given by that table; D and trimming were obtained from the DNA. Within this sample are approximately 260,000 clones, with approximately 93% of them counted one time only. The ten largest make up 0.5% to 0.7% of the sample.

There are 14 amino acids in the CDR3, from cysteine to phenylalanine inclusive. Here the CDR3 DNA is all that survives: 42 bases in frame from base 1. Trimming leaves V shorter by 4 bases and J shorter by 8 bases, with the junction holding 5 bases beyond the gene matches. In the germline V gene (reference sequence), CDR1 corresponds to LGHDT and CDR2 to YNNKEL. These data originate in a study of T cell responses to AZD1222 COVID-19 vaccine (dated by TCRdb to 2020 to 2023). A note on the overall study: AZD1222 recipients with second doses at about 4 weeks or about 12 weeks were pooled, because spike-specific TCR depth and breadth did not differ between schedules. A total of 230 to 250 trial participants underwent TCR sequencing, of whom around 200 received two doses of AZD1222 and about 26 received two doses of the MenACWY control vaccine. Enrollment into the trials was organized by age into subgroups of 18-55, 56-69 and 70-plus years, and those subgroups contained roughly 150, 30 and 60 TCR-sequenced participants, respectively. What the study reported, not specific to this receptor: Vaccine-associated CD4 TCRs spanned the whole spike protein, with dominant responses in regions 160-218 and 743-854. A significant rise in spike-specific TCR breadth and depth was observed after two AZD1222 doses relative to day 0 and relative to MenACWY recipients. The 56-69-year group was small, and its depth increase did not reach significance, likely because of low power. Because no day 14 peak-response samples were available, repertoires were characterized only after the peak T cell response. Conclusions about previously exposed vaccinees are limited because only five to seven AZD1222 recipients were SARS-CoV-2 seropositive at baseline. Reportedly, almost half of the unique spike-specific TCRs recognized epitopes lying outside the regions that are mutated in the B.1.351 and B.1.1.7 variants. Participants were mostly white British and included more females than males, and it was suggested by the authors that clonal diversity may have been underestimated.

The sample's time point label, in plain terms: baseline before first vaccination. Samples from vaccinated people were obtained from the UK trials COV001 and COV002, which included a single-blind randomized controlled phase 2/3 trial of AZD1222 (ChAdOx1 nCoV-19) in healthy adults. For TCRbeta chain sequencing, PBMC samples from trial participants were taken at day 0 and at day 28 after the second dose. The sample here was peripheral blood, taken on day 0 of AZD1222 vaccination. This receptor chain uses TRBV3-1 (or the pseudogene TRBV3-2) and TRBJ1-5, and TRBD1 matches 10 of the central bases. The receptor's source is an adult in good health. This receptor carries the CDR3 CASSLTGGEEPQHF. In nucleotides, the sequence is TGTGCCAGCAGCCTGACAGGGGGCGAGGAGCCCCAGCATTTT.